The 30 T cell receptor beta chains below were found in one sample sequenced in a study of cytomegalovirus exposure and HLA in healthy donors. This PCR relied on a set of 60 Vbeta primers and 13 Jbeta primers. This table comes from immunoSEQ multiplex PCR, and its TCRdb copy is limited to in-frame clones, with some not included. Of 130,000 or so clones in the sample, 82% are singletons; the top ten hold roughly 7.8%. The sample consisted of PBMCs. The receptors derive from a woman in her fifties or sixties in good health and CMV-seropositive.

The chain recombines TRBV25-1 with TRBJ2-1; tentatively, D is TRBD1 (5 bases). CDR3 size: 17 residues. CDR1 is MGHDK, CDR2 SYGVNS, per germline. V lost 1 base and J lost 0, with 13 bases in between. The CDR3 DNA follows: TGTGCCAGCAGTGAATCGGGCCGACAGCACTCCTACAATGAGCAGTTCTTC. Its translation is CASSESGRQHSYNEQFF.

This sequence joins TRBV28 and TRBJ2-7; D not resolved. Germline CDR1 MDHEN, CDR2 SYDVKM. The CDR3 sequence is 16 residues long. Trimming left V 3 bases short and J 3 bases short, with 18 bases between. The CDR3 reads CASSFGSWSHDYEQYF. The CDR3 DNA is TGTGCCAGCAGTTTTGGGTCCTGGAGCCACGACTACGAGCAGTACTTC. Using reference TRBV28 and TRBJ2-7 for the parts outside the CDR3, the full variable domain is DVKVTQSSRYLVKRTGEKVFLECVQDMDHENMFWYRQDPGLGLRLIYFSYDVKMKEKGDIPEGYSVSREKKERFSLILESASTNQTSMYLCASSFGSWSHDYEQYFGPGTRLTVT.

The CDR3 DNA is TGTGCCAGCAGGATAGACAGGGAAGTAGGAGAAAAACTGTTTTTT. Its protein product is CASRIDREVGEKLFF. The genes are TRBV6-5 and TRBJ1-4; 7 nucleotides agree with TRBD1. V was clipped by 6 bases and J by 8 bases; unmatched bases: 12. Germline CDR1 and CDR2: MNHEY and SVGAGI. This CDR3 has 15 amino acids.

V gene TRBV6-1 combines with J gene TRBJ2-2; TRBD1 is a possible D gene (5 bases). The CDR3 runs 13 residues. V dropped 4 bases and J dropped 8 bases, with 11 bases sitting between them. Germline V gives CDR1 MNHNS, CDR2 SASEGT. CDR3 protein: CASSGVRAGELFF. The CDR3 coding sequence is TGTGCCAGCAGTGGAGTCAGGGCTGGGGAGCTGTTTTTT.

V and J are TRBV7-8 and TRBJ2-1, with TRBD2 matching 10 bases. Germline-derived CDR1 and CDR2 are SGHVS and FQNEAQ. This CDR3 has 18 residues. Trimming cost V 5 bases and J 0 bases; bases outside gene matches: 10. The CDR3 loop reads CASSRSGRFESSYNEQFF. The DNA of the CDR3 is TGTGCCAGCAGCCGTAGCGGGAGGTTCGAAAGCTCCTACAATGAGCAGTTCTTC. Variable domain in full (rest from reference TRBV7-8 and TRBJ2-1): GAGVSQSPRYKVAKRGQDVALRCDPISGHVSLFWYQQALGQGPEFLTYFQNEAQLDKSGLPSDRFFAERPEGSVSTLKIQRTQQEDSAVYLCASSRSGRFESSYNEQFFGPGTRLTVL.

The rearrangement joins TRBV29-1 to TRBJ2-3; TRBD2 agrees at 12 bases. Losses at the gene ends were 6 bases for V and 0 bases for J; bases not matched to a gene: 1. Germline lookup yields CDR1 SQVTM and CDR2 ANQGSEA. CDR3 length: 14 amino acids. CDR3 coding DNA: TGCAGCGTAGGACTAGCGGGGAGCACAGATACGCAGTATTTT. Translated, it gives CSVGLAGSTDTQYF.

The CDR3 DNA follows: TGTGCCAGCAGTGACTCGAGCGCAGCTACTGAAGCTTTCTTT. This sequence encodes CASSDSSAATEAFF. The V gene is TRBV6-4, the J gene TRBJ1-1; D gene uncertain. The CDR3 runs 14 residues. CDR1 is MRHNA, CDR2 SNTAGT, per germline. Trimming took off 0 bases at V and 5 bases at J, with 10 bases between the two ends.

Remarks on this clone: Germline is not matched at one junction end, which may reflect a read error. The chain carries TRBV4-1 and TRBJ1-2, with D possibly TRBD1 on 5 matching bases. Germline lookup yields CDR1 MGHRA and CDR2 YSYEKL. This CDR3 is built from 13 residues. CDR3 region: CTSSFGHNYGYTF. In nucleotides, the CDR3 is TGCACCAGCAGCTTTGGACACAACTATGGCTACACCTTC.

DNA of the CDR3: TGTGCCTGGAGTCGCGCAGGGTCGGATGAAAAACTGTTTTTT. Amino acids: CAWSRAGSDEKLFF. V gene TRBV30 combines with J gene TRBJ1-4, with D possibly matching TRBD1 (5 bases). V lost 2 bases and J lost 6, with 13 bases in between. Germline V lookup: CDR1 GTSNPN, CDR2 SVGIG (reference sequence). CDR3 length equals 14 residues.

The chain links TRBV6-5 to TRBJ1-4; D possibly corresponds to TRBD1 (6 bases). This CDR3 has 14 residues. Germline lookup yields CDR1 MNHEY and CDR2 SVGAGI. Trimming took 5 bases from V and 11 from J, leaving 18 bases between them. For the CDR3, the DNA is TGTGCCAGCAGTCCAGGGGACCGGACAGACAAACTGTTTTTT. Translating it yields CASSPGDRTDKLFF.

V gene TRBV7-9 combines with J gene TRBJ1-4, with 9 bases aligning to TRBD1. Looked up from germline, CDR1 is SEHNR and CDR2 is FQNEAQ (reference sequence). Trimming took 4 bases from V and 7 from J; bases not matched to a gene: 7. The CDR3 contains 15 residues. The CDR3 loop reads CASSSRTGVVEKLFF. The CDR3 DNA reads TGTGCCAGCAGCTCGCGGACAGGGGTTGTTGAAAAACTGTTTTTT.

The chain carries TRBV13 and TRBJ2-7; 10 bases agree with TRBD1. The CDR3 length is 16 residues. V lost 3 bases, J lost 5 bases, and 10 bases stayed unmatched. Looked up from germline, CDR1 is PRHDT and CDR2 is FYEKMQ (reference sequence). CDR3 in amino acids: CASSLGQGPPRDEQYF. CDR3 sequence (DNA): TGTGCCAGCAGCTTGGGACAGGGGCCCCCTCGGGACGAGCAGTACTTC.

The genes are TRBV5-1 and TRBJ2-5; the D gene is possibly TRBD1 (6 bases). The CDR3 loop spans 14 amino acids. The germline CDR1 and CDR2 sequences are SGHRS and YFSETQ. V was cut by 4 bases and J by 3 bases, with 13 bases left in between. In DNA form, the CDR3 reads TGCGCCAGCAGCCCCGGGACACAGGAAGAGACCCAGTACTTC. Translating gives CASSPGTQEETQYF.

This chain joins TRBV18 and TRBJ2-7; D perhaps matches TRBD2 (6 bases). Germline V CDR1 and CDR2: KGHSH, LQKENI. CDR3 size: 14 residues. Trimming left V 3 bases short and J 3 bases short, with 12 bases between. CDR3 protein: CASSPPGLYYEQYF. The CDR3 DNA sequence: TGTGCCAGCTCACCGCCGGGACTGTACTACGAGCAGTACTTC.

This clone came up once. The chain links TRBV25-1 to TRBJ2-3; 10 bases line up with TRBD1. This CDR3 spans 15 amino acids. CDR1 is MGHDK, CDR2 SYGVNS, per germline. V trimming: 5 bases; J trimming: 5 bases; junction bases outside the gene matches: 7. In DNA, the CDR3 is TGTGCCAGCAGTTTCGGACAGGGGGTGATAGATACGCAGTATTTT. This codes for CASSFGQGVIDTQYF. The full variable domain, with the rest looked up from reference TRBV25-1 and TRBJ2-3, is EADIYQTPRYLVIGTGKKITLECSQTMGHDKMYWYQQDPGMELHLIHYSYGVNSTEKGDLSSESTVSRIRTEHFPLTLESARPSHTSQYLCASSFGQGVIDTQYFGPGTRLTVL.

The chain has TRBV9 and TRBJ2-7; D uncertain. This CDR3 has 14 residues. Germline assignment: CDR1 SGDLS and CDR2 YYNGEE. V was trimmed by 0 bases and J by 0 bases, leaving 7 bases between them. The CDR3 bases are TGTGCCAGCAGCGTAGTGGCGGACTCCTACGAGCAGTACTTC. This encodes CASSVVADSYEQYF.

The chain employs TRBV11-1 and TRBJ2-1; 10 nucleotides line up with TRBD2. The germline V gene has CDR1 SGHAT and CDR2 FQDESV (reference sequence). Trimming took 5 bases from V and 4 from J; bases not matched to a gene: 8. CDR3 length: 16 amino acids. This chain's CDR3 is CASSVLAGEQYNEQFF. DNA for the CDR3: TGTGCCAGCAGCGTTCTAGCGGGGGAACAGTACAATGAGCAGTTCTTC.

This chain connects TRBV7-9 to TRBJ1-2, with D possibly being TRBD1 (5 bases). Trimming pared 5 bases from V and 4 bases from J, leaving 17 bases between. CDR3 length: 15 amino acids. Per germline, CDR1 SEHNR and CDR2 FQNEAQ (reference sequence). The CDR3, as DNA: TGTGCCAGCAGCCCCGGGGGTGCCTGGGCCTATGGCTACACCTTC. As protein: CASSPGGAWAYGYTF.

This chain connects TRBV5-1 to TRBJ2-1; 13 positions agree with TRBD2. V lost 4 bases to trimming and J lost 10 bases; unmatched junction nucleotides: 8. This CDR3 has 15 residues. CDR1 and CDR2 (germline): SGHRS, YFSETQ. DNA of the CDR3: TGCGCCAGCAGCCGGACTAGCGGGGGACGGGAAGAGCAGTTCTTC. Translated, it gives CASSRTSGGREEQFF.

As to this clone: Within the sample, other DNA sequences also encode this same CDR3. The rearrangement uses TRBV7-3 and TRBJ2-1; 11 bases map to TRBD1. The CDR3 runs to 15 residues. The germline CDR1 and CDR2 sequences are SGHTA and FQGTGA. V shed 4 bases and J 7 bases; nucleotides not matched to a gene: 6. The DNA for the CDR3 is TGTGCCAGCAGCTCCGGGACAGGGGGGTATAATGAGCAGTTCTTC. As protein: CASSSGTGGYNEQFF.

The V gene is TRBV4-3, the J gene TRBJ2-2, with a weak D call TRBD2 (6 bases). V was clipped by 5 bases and J by 6 bases, with 19 bases between them. This CDR3 comprises 16 residues. Per germline, CDR1 LGHNA and CDR2 YSLEER. CDR3 loop: CASSLAPTAGPGELFF. The DNA for the CDR3 is TGCGCCAGCAGCTTGGCCCCGACAGCGGGCCCCGGGGAGCTGTTTTTT.

The rearrangement uses TRBV6-5 and TRBJ2-6; D might be TRBD1 (6 bases). Trimming cost V 7 bases and J 2 bases, with 9 bases left between them. In germline, CDR1 is MNHEY, CDR2 SVGAGI. The CDR3 extends over 14 amino acids. CDR3 DNA sequence: TGTGCCAGCAAGCGGACAGCTGGGGCCAACGTCCTGACTTTC. Its protein is CASKRTAGANVLTF.

The rearrangement links TRBV19 to TRBJ1-2, with a weak D call TRBD1 (5 bases). Germline CDR1 and CDR2: LNHDA and SQIVND (reference sequence). Trimming shortened V by 4 bases and J by 2 bases, and 17 bases separated the two germline ends. The CDR3 length is 16 residues. As DNA, the CDR3 is TGTGCCAGTAGTAGCCGTTCAACAGGTTCCAACTATGGCTACACCTTC. This sequence encodes CASSSRSTGSNYGYTF.

J is TRBJ2-1 and V is TRBV6-1; 11 bases map to TRBD1. The ends lost 4 bases at V and 9 bases at J; junction bases unmatched: 5. CDR1 and CDR2 from the germline V gene are MNHNS and SASEGT. CDR3 length equals 14 residues. The CDR3 DNA reads as TGTGCCAGCAGTGGGCGGGACAGGGGGACTGAGCAGTTCTTC. Residues: CASSGRDRGTEQFF.

V is TRBV29-1 and J is TRBJ2-7; 9 bases map to TRBD2. Germline trimming cut 1 base from V and 3 bases from J; bases unmatched to any gene: 10. Germline CDR1 and CDR2: SQVTM and ANQGSEA. The CDR3 extends over 16 amino acids. This CDR3 is CSVEGGGAGGYYEQYF. The CDR3 nucleotides read TGCAGCGTTGAAGGCGGGGGAGCGGGAGGCTACTACGAGCAGTACTTC.

V and J are TRBV5-1 and TRBJ1-1; D unresolved. The CDR3 loop spans 14 amino acids. V lost 0 bases, J lost 3 bases, and 9 bases lay in between. CDR1 and CDR2 (germline): SGHRS, YFSETQ. The CDR3 region has the DNA TGCGCCAGCAGCTTGGGGGGAGGGTACACTGAAGCTTTCTTT. Translating it yields CASSLGGGYTEAFF.

The V call is TRBV2, the J call TRBJ1-1, with D possibly matching TRBD1 (6 bases). Germline assignment: CDR1 SNHLY and CDR2 FYNNEI. Trimming took 3 bases from V and 7 from J, leaving 15 bases between them. The CDR3 extends over 14 amino acids. The CDR3 bases are TGTGCCAGCAGTGAGTACAGGGAACCTTTTGAAGCTTTCTTT. Translated, it gives CASSEYREPFEAFF.

The J gene is TRBJ1-5, the V gene TRBV19; TRBD1 matches at 7 bases. The CDR3 is made up of 14 amino acids. Trimming took 4 bases from V and 4 from J; bases not matched to a gene: 4. Germline CDR1 reads LNHDA; CDR2 reads SQIVND (reference sequence). The CDR3: CASSTDRENQPQHF. CDR3 DNA: TGTGCCAGTAGTACCGACAGGGAGAATCAGCCCCAGCATTTT. The full variable domain, in which reference TRBV19 and TRBJ1-5 provide the parts outside the CDR3, is DGGITQSPKYLFRKEGQNVTLSCEQNLNHDAMYWYRQDPGQGLRLIYYSQIVNDFQKGDIAEGYSVSREKKESFPLTVTSAQKNPTAFYLCASSTDRENQPQHFGDGTRLSIL.

The V and J genes are TRBV29-1 and TRBJ1-1; D remains ambiguous. The CDR3 is made up of 12 amino acids. Germline values: CDR1 SQVTM, CDR2 ANQGSEA. Trimming cost V 5 bases and J 3 bases, with 10 bases left between them. The CDR3 is CSVWSRDTEAFF. As DNA, the CDR3 is TGCAGCGTTTGGAGTCGGGACACTGAAGCTTTCTTT.

The chain joins TRBV7-6 to TRBJ2-1; TRBD2 agrees at 7 bases. This CDR3 contains 16 residues. The ends lost 2 bases at V and 8 bases at J; junction bases unmatched: 12. Germline V gives CDR1 SGHVS, CDR2 FNYEAQ. The DNA of the CDR3 is TGTGCCAGCAGCTTAAGCGGGGATCTTGTCCCCTATGAGCAGTTCTTC. Translation: CASSLSGDLVPYEQFF.